These 28 T cell receptor beta chains originate from one sample sequenced in a study of blood T cell repertoires in COVID-19 (TCRdb year 2020). Receptor libraries were prepared by the immunoSEQ multiplex PCR assay. The source is immuneACCESS, and TCRdb retained only in-frame sequences with V and J called. Part of the clones is not carried over; for the studies checked, unresolved V genes explain less than half of this, and the remainder is unexplained. The sample profile shows more than 90,000 clones; around 88% of them were found once. The ten largest clonotypes hold around 19% of the sample. Sequencing input: peripheral blood. The source is an older woman with COVID-19, enrolled during active disease.

The V gene is TRBV6-1, the J gene TRBJ1-2; D might be TRBD1 (6 bases). CDR1 and CDR2 (germline): MNHNS, SASEGT. The CDR3 is 14 residues long. V lost 1 base, J lost 4 bases, and 10 bases lay in between. The CDR3 region has the DNA TGTGCCAGCAGTGAAGTTCGGACAGTCTATGGCTACACCTTC. The encoded protein is CASSEVRTVYGYTF.

V usage is TRBV7-6 and J usage is TRBJ2-1; 16 bases fit TRBD2. V dropped 5 bases and J dropped 9; count of bases not matched to a gene: 10. The CDR3 has 17 amino acids. Germline CDR1 and CDR2: SGHVS and FNYEAQ. CDR3: CASSPGTSGGAAGEQFF. The CDR3 region has the DNA TGTGCCAGCAGCCCCGGGACTAGCGGGGGGGCCGCCGGTGAGCAGTTCTTC.

This chain connects TRBV10-1 to TRBJ2-5, with 7 positions matching TRBD1. The CDR3 totals 13 residues. With 5 bases clipped from V and 3 bases from J, the junction kept 3 bases outside the gene matches. Per germline, CDR1 WNHNN and CDR2 SYGVQD (reference sequence). CDR3: CASSSGQEETQYF. The CDR3, as DNA: TGCGCCAGCAGTAGCGGACAGGAAGAGACCCAGTACTTC.

The V call is TRBV2, the J call TRBJ2-2; 8 bases match TRBD1. V shed 4 bases, J shed 4 bases, and the junction held 2 bases outside the gene matches. This CDR3 has 14 residues. Per the germline V gene, CDR1 is SNHLY and CDR2 is FYNNEI. This CDR3 is CASSGQGITGELFF. The CDR3 DNA follows: TGTGCCAGCAGTGGACAGGGGATCACCGGGGAGCTGTTTTTT. Full variable domain (rest looked up from reference TRBV2 and TRBJ2-2): EPEVTQTPSHQVTQMGQEVILRCVPISNHLYFYWYRQILGQKVEFLVSFYNNEISEKSEIFDDQFSVERPDGSNFTLKIRSTKLEDSAMYFCASSGQGITGELFFGEGSRLTVL.

The chain has TRBV27 and TRBJ2-2, with 9 bases matching TRBD2. Germline lookup yields CDR1 MNHEY and CDR2 SMNVEV (reference sequence). V shed 5 bases and J 3 bases; nucleotides not matched to a gene: 10. This CDR3 is 17 amino acids long. CDR3 region: CASSTGLAAGDTGELFF. The CDR3 DNA reads TGTGCCAGCAGTACGGGACTAGCCGCGGGGGACACCGGGGAGCTGTTTTTT.

This chain uses TRBV4-2 with TRBJ2-2; D might be TRBD1 (6 bases). From germline, CDR1 is LGHNA and CDR2 YNFKEQ. The ends were cut back, 0 bases at V and 7 bases at J, with 9 bases in the middle. The CDR3 sequence is 14 residues long. In nucleotides, the CDR3 is TGTGCCAGCAGCCAAGATCCAGGGGTCGGGGAGCTGTTTTTT. Protein product: CASSQDPGVGELFF.

The rearrangement links TRBV2 to TRBJ1-4, with D unresolved. The CDR3 consists of 14 residues. V lost 3 bases to trimming and J lost 10 bases, with 15 bases between them. CDR1 and CDR2 (germline): SNHLY, FYNNEI. The CDR3 is CASSDAPLVGKLFF. CDR3 DNA: TGTGCCAGCAGTGATGCCCCCCTTGTCGGAAAACTGTTTTTT.

The chain carries TRBV7-6 and TRBJ2-5; 13 nucleotides line up with TRBD2. V was clipped by 1 base and J by 1 base; unmatched bases: 3. The CDR3 spans 17 residues. The V gene's germline CDR1 is SGHVS and CDR2 FNYEAQ. CDR3 loop: CASSLGGTSGVQETQYF. Here the CDR3 DNA reads TGTGCCAGCAGCTTAGGGGGGACTAGCGGGGTCCAAGAGACCCAGTACTTC.

This chain links TRBV2 with TRBJ2-2; 12 positions match TRBD1. V lost 7 bases, J lost 4 bases, and 4 bases stayed unmatched. This CDR3 has 15 amino acids. Germline values: CDR1 SNHLY, CDR2 FYNNEI. The CDR3 spells CASTPGQGATGELFF. As DNA, the CDR3 is TGTGCCAGCACCCCGGGACAGGGGGCCACCGGGGAGCTGTTTTTT.

This chain uses TRBV5-1 with TRBJ2-7, with D maybe TRBD2 (6 bases). The CDR3 sequence is 15 residues long. The V gene lost 4 bases and the J gene lost 6 bases, with 20 bases spanning the gap. Germline CDR1 reads SGHRS; CDR2 reads YFSETQ. In DNA, the CDR3 is TGCGCCAGCAGCGATCAGCGGGCAGGGTGGGGCGAGCAGTACTTC. This gives the protein CASSDQRAGWGEQYF.

J is TRBJ1-1 and V is TRBV7-8; D gene uncertain. Germline V CDR1 and CDR2: SGHVS, FQNEAQ. V lost 4 bases and J 0 bases, leaving 12 bases between the germline ends. The CDR3 covers 15 residues. The CDR3 protein is CASSWAFRMNTEAFF. CDR3 nucleotide sequence: TGTGCCAGCAGCTGGGCCTTCAGGATGAACACTGAAGCTTTCTTT.

The chain combines TRBV28 with TRBJ1-2; no reliable D call. There are 14 residues in the CDR3. The V gene lost 4 bases and the J gene lost 6 bases, with 15 bases spanning the gap. Per the germline V gene, CDR1 is MDHEN and CDR2 is SYDVKM. The CDR3 DNA follows: TGTGCCAGCAGTTCAGAGGCGCTCTGGGATGGCTACACCTTC. Its protein product is CASSSEALWDGYTF.

This sequence joins TRBV10-1 and TRBJ1-2; no reliable D call. This CDR3 comprises 15 residues. Germline values: CDR1 WNHNN, CDR2 SYGVQD (reference sequence). V was shortened by 0 bases and J by 8 bases, with 16 bases between the two germline ends. CDR3 residues: CASSESVGPGSGYTF. CDR3 in DNA: TGCGCCAGCAGTGAGTCGGTCGGACCGGGATCAGGCTACACCTTC.

The rearrangement links TRBV7-2 to TRBJ1-2, with 7 bases matching TRBD1. CDR1 is SGHTA, CDR2 FQGNSA, per germline. The ends lost 5 bases at V and 5 bases at J; junction bases unmatched: 11. The CDR3 is 15 amino acids. The CDR3 region has the DNA TGTGCCAGCAGCCAGCCCCGGACAGGTCATTATGGCTACACCTTC. This codes for CASSQPRTGHYGYTF.

The chain carries TRBV3-1 (or the pseudogene TRBV3-2) and TRBJ2-3; 10 bases map to TRBD1. Germline-derived CDR1 and CDR2 are LGHDT and YNNKEL (reference sequence). With V trimmed by 4 bases and J by 0 bases, 4 bases remained unmatched. CDR3 length: 16 amino acids. CDR3 sequence (DNA): TGTGCCAGCAGCCCTTCGGACAGGGGGAGCACAGATACGCAGTATTTT. The encoded protein is CASSPSDRGSTDTQYF.

As for this clone: The junction differs from germline at one of its ends, possibly a read error. V is TRBV20-1 and J is TRBJ1-2; 9 bases are shared with TRBD1. CDR1 DFQATT and CDR2 SNEGSKA come from the germline V gene (reference sequence). The CDR3 extends over 11 amino acids. CDR3 DNA: TGCAGTGCTTCCCCGACCGGGACAGGGTGGTTC. Residues: CSASPTGTGWF.

This clone has just a few counts. Here the CDR3 DNA reads TGTGCCAGCAGTTTTTGGTCGACAGGCTACACCTTC. Residues: CASSFWSTGYTF. The V call is TRBV28, the J call TRBJ1-2, with D unclear. Trimming removed 3 bases at V and 8 bases at J, with 10 bases between. Germline CDR1 reads MDHEN; CDR2 reads SYDVKM. This CDR3 has 12 amino acids.

This clone was detected a few times. V gene TRBV2 combines with J gene TRBJ1-4; D remains ambiguous. Trimming removed 2 bases from V and 9 bases from J, with 7 bases in between. The CDR3 extends over 12 amino acids. Per the germline V gene, CDR1 is SNHLY and CDR2 is FYNNEI. In DNA form, the CDR3 reads TGTGCCAGCAGTGAATCGGAGAAAAAACTGTTTTTT. Its translation: CASSESEKKLFF.

The chain uses TRBV6-1 and TRBJ2-7; no clear D. Germline V gene sequence: CDR1 MNHNS, CDR2 SASEGT. The CDR3 runs 13 residues. Between the trimmed V and J ends, which lost 1 base and 2 bases, there was a span of 6 bases. As DNA, the CDR3 is TGTGCCAGCAGTGAAGGCCAGACCTACGAGCAGTACTTC. It codes for CASSEGQTYEQYF.

In this sample, this clone turned up a few times. This chain connects TRBV2 to TRBJ1-6; D not resolved. V lost 3 bases, J lost 5 bases, and 5 bases lay in between. The CDR3 is 13 amino acids. Germline-derived CDR1 and CDR2 are SNHLY and FYNNEI. CDR3 amino acids: CASSDPDNSPLHF. The DNA for the CDR3 is TGTGCCAGCAGTGACCCCGATAATTCACCCCTCCACTTT.

The chain joins TRBV2 to TRBJ1-1; 9 nucleotides match TRBD1. V shed 5 bases, J shed 4 bases, and the junction held 11 bases outside the gene matches. In germline, CDR1 is SNHLY, CDR2 FYNNEI. The CDR3 has 16 amino acids. CDR3 DNA sequence: TGTGCCAGCAGTTTGGTTGGGGGACAGGGTGCCACTGAAGCTTTCTTT. It encodes CASSLVGGQGATEAFF.

This chain connects TRBV4-1 to TRBJ1-1; TRBD1 is a possible D gene (5 bases). The V end lost 0 bases, the J end lost 6 bases, and 23 bases lay between the germline ends. CDR3 length: 18 residues. Germline CDR1 reads MGHRA; CDR2 reads YSYEKL. The CDR3 loop is CASSQDPGGYGKKPEAFF. The CDR3 DNA sequence: TGCGCCAGCAGCCAAGATCCGGGGGGGTATGGAAAAAAACCTGAAGCTTTCTTT.

V usage is TRBV7-8 and J usage is TRBJ2-1; TRBD2 agrees at 8 bases. The CDR3 consists of 15 residues. V trimming: 8 bases; J trimming: 3 bases; junction bases outside the gene matches: 9. CDR1 and CDR2 (germline): SGHVS, FQNEAQ. CDR3 amino acids: CASVFGGAVYNEQFF. As DNA, the CDR3 is TGTGCCAGCGTTTTCGGGGGGGCCGTCTACAATGAGCAGTTCTTC.

This clone was detected only once. The gene calls are TRBV2 and TRBJ1-5; no firm D call. The V gene's germline CDR1 is SNHLY and CDR2 FYNNEI. Trimming left V 1 base short and J 7 bases short, with 11 bases between. The CDR3 length is 14 residues. The CDR3, as DNA: TGTGCCAGCAGTGAAGTAGAGGTAGGCCAGCCCCAGCATTTT. This codes for CASSEVEVGQPQHF.

The rearrangement joins TRBV18 to TRBJ1-3, with D perhaps matching TRBD1 (5 bases). CDR3 length equals 14 residues. Germline lookup yields CDR1 KGHSH and CDR2 LQKENI. The V end lost 5 bases, the J end lost 2 bases, and 10 bases lay between the germline ends. The CDR3 DNA reads as TGTGCCAGCTCAAGGGCCAGGGCTGGAAACACCATATATTTT. Translation gives CASSRARAGNTIYF.

This clone was seen a handful of times. V and J are TRBV6-5 and TRBJ1-6; D remains ambiguous. Looked up from germline, CDR1 is MNHEY and CDR2 is SVGAGI. The CDR3 is made up of 15 amino acids. The V end was cut by 2 bases, the J end by 9 bases, with 14 bases between. The CDR3 loop is CASSYKTSSSSPLHF. The CDR3 DNA follows: TGTGCCAGCAGTTACAAAACGTCCTCCAGTTCACCCCTCCACTTT.

The chain employs TRBV6-5 and TRBJ2-5; maybe TRBD1 (6 bases). This CDR3 spans 14 amino acids. Germline V CDR1 and CDR2: MNHEY, SVGAGI. V lost 6 bases and J lost 4, with 15 bases in between. CDR3 protein: CASRQGGSGETQYF. CDR3 in DNA: TGTGCCAGCAGACAAGGGGGTTCGGGAGAGACCCAGTACTTC.

With respect to this clone: The same CDR3 can be traced to other DNA sequences in this sample. V usage is TRBV18 and J usage is TRBJ2-7, with 8 bases that match TRBD1. From germline, CDR1 is KGHSH and CDR2 LQKENI. The CDR3 spans 15 residues. V gave up 3 bases and J gave up 0 bases; unmatched junction bases: 4. This CDR3 is CASSPGTGSSYEQYF. CDR3 nucleotides: TGTGCCAGCTCACCTGGGACAGGCAGCTCCTACGAGCAGTACTTC. Full variable domain (outside the CDR3, taken from reference TRBV18 and TRBJ2-7): NAGVMQNPRHLVRRRGQEARLRCSPMKGHSHVYWYRQLPEEGLKFMVYLQKENIIDESGMPKERFSAEFPKEGPSILRIQQVVRGDSAAYFCASSPGTGSSYEQYFGPGTRLTVT.